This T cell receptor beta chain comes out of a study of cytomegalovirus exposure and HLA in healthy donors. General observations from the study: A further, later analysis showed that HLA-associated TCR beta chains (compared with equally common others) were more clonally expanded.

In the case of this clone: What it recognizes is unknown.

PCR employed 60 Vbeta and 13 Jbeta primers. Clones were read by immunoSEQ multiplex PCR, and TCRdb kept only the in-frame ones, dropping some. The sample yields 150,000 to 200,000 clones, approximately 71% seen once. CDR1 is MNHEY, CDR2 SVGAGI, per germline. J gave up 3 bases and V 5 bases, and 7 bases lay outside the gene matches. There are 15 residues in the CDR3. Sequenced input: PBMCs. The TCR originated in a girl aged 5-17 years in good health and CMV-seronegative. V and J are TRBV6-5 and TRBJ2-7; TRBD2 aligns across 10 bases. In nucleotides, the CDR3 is TGTGCCAGCAGTGCCAGACTAGCGGGTATCTACGAGCAGTACTTC. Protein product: CASSARLAGIYEQYF.